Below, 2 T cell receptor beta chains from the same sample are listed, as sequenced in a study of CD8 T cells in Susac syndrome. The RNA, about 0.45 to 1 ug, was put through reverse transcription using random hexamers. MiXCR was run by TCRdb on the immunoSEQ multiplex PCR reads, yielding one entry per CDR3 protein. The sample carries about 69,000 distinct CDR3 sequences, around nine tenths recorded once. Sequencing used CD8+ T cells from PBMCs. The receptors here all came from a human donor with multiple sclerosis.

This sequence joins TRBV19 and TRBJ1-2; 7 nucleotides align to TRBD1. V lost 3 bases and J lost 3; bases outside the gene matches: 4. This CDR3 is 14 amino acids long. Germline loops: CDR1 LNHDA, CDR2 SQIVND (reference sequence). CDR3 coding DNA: TGTGCCAGTAGTATTGGCCAGGGGGACTATGGCTACACCTTC. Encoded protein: CASSIGQGDYGYTF.

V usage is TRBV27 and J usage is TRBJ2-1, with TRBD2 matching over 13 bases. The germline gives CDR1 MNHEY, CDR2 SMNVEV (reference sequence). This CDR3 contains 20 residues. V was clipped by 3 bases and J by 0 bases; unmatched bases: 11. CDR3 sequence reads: CASSLVGLAGEGSSYNEQFF. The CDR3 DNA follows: TGTGCCAGCAGTTTGGTAGGACTAGCGGGGGAGGGGAGCTCCTACAATGAGCAGTTCTTC.